One and the same sample provided the 29 T cell receptor beta chains below, sequenced in a study of T and B cells in COVID-19 patients. Blood genomic DNA input for TRB amplification was 250-500 ng. Multiplex PCR with BIOMED2 TRB-A/B primer pools amplified TRB rearrangements. MiXCR, run by TCRdb on the multiplex PCR reads, gives a single entry per CDR3 protein. The table shows 15,000 to 20,000 distinct CDR3 sequences, with 35% to 45% occurring only once. Material: blood. Receptors were obtained from a human donor with active COVID-19.

The chain uses TRBV12-3 or TRBV12-4 and TRBJ1-6, with unresolved D. V was pared by 6 bases and J by 10 bases, with 16 bases between. The CDR3 has 14 residues. CDR3 residues: CASRYGSSGSPLHF. The DNA of the CDR3 is TGTGCCAGCAGATACGGATCGTCGGGATCACCCCTCCACTTT.

The chain is built from TRBV20-1 and TRBJ2-7; D is unclear. The V gene lost 6 bases and the J gene lost 0 bases, with 12 bases spanning the gap. The CDR3 sequence is 13 residues long. The germline CDR1 and CDR2 sequences are DFQATT and SNEGSKA (reference sequence). The CDR3 DNA follows: TGCAGTGCGAGACTTCGCAACTCCTACGAGCAGTACTTC. Translated, it gives CSARLRNSYEQYF.

V gene TRBV12-3 or TRBV12-4 combines with J gene TRBJ2-5, with 7 bases identical to TRBD2. The CDR3 length is 14 residues. V lost 3 bases, J lost 2 bases, and 3 bases stayed unmatched. Here the CDR3 DNA reads TGTGCCAGCAGTTTGGGGGGGGGGCAAGAGACCCAGTACTTC. It translates to CASSLGGGQETQYF.

By share, this clonotype ranks as medium-sized (0.01 to 0.1%). This chain connects TRBV29-1 to TRBJ2-7; 7 nucleotides line up with TRBD1. This CDR3 spans 12 amino acids. Germline trimming cut 7 bases from V and 0 bases from J; bases unmatched to any gene: 3. Germline values: CDR1 SQVTM, CDR2 ANQGSEA. This CDR3 reads CSARDSSYEQYF. For the CDR3, the DNA is TGCAGCGCAAGGGACAGCTCCTACGAGCAGTACTTC.

A note on this clonotype: This sequence may be a read error, since a much larger clone differs from it by one base. The rearrangement joins TRBV19 to TRBJ2-1; 7 bases map to TRBD2. This CDR3 spans 16 amino acids. V gave up 3 bases and J gave up 6 bases; unmatched junction bases: 11. Germline V gene sequence: CDR1 LNHDA, CDR2 SQIVND (reference sequence). CDR3 sequence (DNA): TGTGCCAGTAGTATGCCTCTAGCGGCGGGGTTCAATGAGCAGTTCTTC. Residues: CASSMPLAAGFNEQFF.

This clonotype was recorded many times. The chain joins TRBV19 to TRBJ1-6; 10 nucleotides line up with TRBD1. The germline V gene encodes CDR1 LNHDA and CDR2 SQIVND (reference sequence). With 4 bases clipped from V and 10 bases from J, the junction kept 16 bases outside the gene matches. The CDR3 covers 18 residues. CDR3 bases: TGTGCCAGTAGTACCCACCGACAGGGGGCGAAGGTTCGATCACCCCTCCACTTT. It is translated as CASSTHRQGAKVRSPLHF.

This chain connects TRBV5-4 to TRBJ2-1; D possibly corresponds to TRBD1 (5 bases). CDR1 SGHNT and CDR2 YYREEE come from the germline V gene (reference sequence). The CDR3 is 15 residues long. Between the trimmed V and J ends, which lost 4 bases and 4 bases, there was a span of 15 bases. The CDR3, as DNA: TGTGCCAGCAGCCCCCCAGGGTACCATTACAATGAGCAGTTCTTC. Protein: CASSPPGYHYNEQFF.

The chain links TRBV19 to TRBJ1-2; TRBD1 might be the D (6 bases). The CDR3 has 17 residues. Trimming pared 3 bases from V and 7 bases from J, leaving 24 bases between. Germline V gene lookup returns CDR1 LNHDA and CDR2 SQIVND (reference sequence). The CDR3 DNA reads TGTGCCAGTAGTATGGGCAGGGGACGGGGGCGTACATTTGGCTACACCTTC. Protein sequence: CASSMGRGRGRTFGYTF.

This clonotype occurred a few times. This chain joins TRBV6-5 and TRBJ2-5; a weak D match, TRBD2 (6 bases). This CDR3 spans 12 amino acids. Germline V gives CDR1 MNHEY, CDR2 SVGAGI. V was trimmed by 3 bases and J by 5 bases, leaving 7 bases between them. The CDR3: CASSYGGETQYF. CDR3 DNA: TGTGCCAGCAGTTATGGGGGGGAGACCCAGTACTTC.

This clonotype was counted a few times. CDR3 in amino acids: CASSPPVVSGSHNEQFF. Written as DNA, the CDR3 is TGTGCCAGCTCACCACCGGTGGTTTCAGGAAGCCACAATGAGCAGTTCTTC. The rearrangement joins TRBV18 to TRBJ2-1; D unresolved. The length of the CDR3 is 17 residues. CDR1 is KGHSH and CDR2 is LQKENI in the germline V gene. V was clipped by 0 bases and J by 5 bases, with 17 bases between them.

This clonotype was seen only once. A much bigger clone sits one base away, suggesting this may be a read error. The chain employs TRBV7-2 and TRBJ2-3; possibly TRBD2 for D (5 bases). Germline V gene data show CDR1 as SGHTA and CDR2 as FQGNSA. V shed 1 base and J shed 4 bases, with 15 bases lying between them. The CDR3 loop spans 16 amino acids. This CDR3 is CASSLDILEGADTQYF. DNA for the CDR3: TGTGCCAGCAGCTTAGATATACTAGAGGGCGCAGATACGCAGTATTTT. Filled out from reference TRBV7-2 and TRBJ2-3, the complete variable domain reads GAGVSQSPSNKVTEKGKDVELRCDPISGHTALYWYRQSLGQGLEFLIYFQGNSAPDKSGLPSDRFSAERTGGSVSTLTIQRTQQEDSAVYLCASSLDILEGADTQYFGPGTRLTVL.

This clonotype has only a few counts. The J gene is TRBJ1-2, the V gene TRBV12-3 or TRBV12-4, with 9 bases fitting TRBD1. CDR3 length: 12 amino acids. Trimming took 7 bases from V and 7 from J; bases not matched to a gene: 4. CDR3 loop: CASTGDRVGYTF. CDR3 sequence (DNA): TGTGCCAGCACCGGGGACAGGGTTGGCTACACCTTC.

The rearrangement uses TRBV12-3 or TRBV12-4 and TRBJ2-4, with TRBD1 identical over 7 bases. V shed 6 bases, J shed 4 bases, and the junction held 9 bases outside the gene matches. This CDR3 is 15 amino acids long. The CDR3 DNA follows: TGTGCCAGCAGATCCACCGACAGGGCGAAAAACATTCAGTACTTC. Translated: CASRSTDRAKNIQYF.

The rearrangement links TRBV5-4 to TRBJ2-5; TRBD1 matches 12 bases. Germline CDR1 SGHNT, CDR2 YYREEE (reference sequence). Trimming cost V 3 bases and J 5 bases; bases outside gene matches: 5. The length of the CDR3 is 15 residues. Written as DNA, the CDR3 is TGTGCCAGCAGCTACCCGGGACAGGGGGCGGAGACCCAGTACTTC. As protein: CASSYPGQGAETQYF.

CDR3 residues: CSAPRTGMSTDTQYF. Here the CDR3 DNA reads TGCAGTGCTCCTCGGACAGGAATGAGCACAGATACGCAGTATTTT. The chain links TRBV20-1 to TRBJ2-3; 7 bases are a match to TRBD1. The V gene end was trimmed by 5 bases and the J gene end by 0 bases; junction bases not matched to a gene: 8. Germline CDR1 and CDR2: DFQATT and SNEGSKA (reference sequence). CDR3 length equals 15 residues.

This clonotype was seen only a few times. V usage is TRBV6-5 and J usage is TRBJ2-7; 8 bases map to TRBD2. CDR3 length: 16 amino acids. The germline CDR1 and CDR2 sequences are MNHEY and SVGAGI. V dropped 6 bases and J dropped 4; count of bases not matched to a gene: 14. The CDR3 protein is CASSPYLGSGGYEQYV. As DNA, the CDR3 is TGTGCCAGCAGCCCATACCTGGGCAGCGGGGGTTACGAGCAGTACGTC.

This clonotype was counted between two and nine times. This chain links TRBV6-5 with TRBJ2-1; 7 bases match TRBD2. Germline CDR1 and CDR2: MNHEY and SVGAGI. The CDR3 sequence is 19 residues long. V dropped 4 bases and J dropped 10; count of bases not matched to a gene: 25. Here the CDR3 reads CASSLLRFGGGTILAEQFF. DNA of the CDR3: TGTGCCAGCAGTTTACTCAGGTTCGGCGGGGGTACCATACTAGCCGAGCAGTTCTTC.

This clonotype is medium-sized in the sample. The CDR3 protein is CASSSQVSSDTQYF. CDR3 DNA: TGTGCCAGTAGTTCGCAGGTTTCATCCGATACGCAGTATTTT. The chain links TRBV19 to TRBJ2-3; D not resolved. Trimming cost V 5 bases and J 6 bases, with 15 bases left between them. CDR1 and CDR2 from the germline V gene are LNHDA and SQIVND (reference sequence). This CDR3 has 14 amino acids.

The chain is built from TRBV7-6 and TRBJ1-2, with 9 bases that match TRBD1. This CDR3 region has 15 residues. The J segment lost 3 bases and the V segment lost 1 base, leaving 3 bases of the junction unmatched. CDR1 and CDR2 (germline): SGHVS, FNYEAQ. DNA of the CDR3: TGTGCCAGCAGCTTAGAGACAGGGGGGCACTATGGCTACACCTTC. Its protein is CASSLETGGHYGYTF.

The V gene is TRBV13, the J gene TRBJ2-1; 13 bases are a match to TRBD2. CDR1 and CDR2 from the germline V gene are PRHDT and FYEKMQ (reference sequence). The J segment lost 6 bases and the V segment lost 1 base, leaving 3 bases of the junction unmatched. CDR3 length: 16 residues. The CDR3 DNA reads as TGTGCCAGCAGCTTAGAAGGGACTAGCGGGGCCAATGAGCAGTTCTTC. Amino acid sequence: CASSLEGTSGANEQFF. Full variable domain (remainder filled in from reference TRBV13 and TRBJ2-1): AAGVIQSPRHLIKEKRETATLKCYPIPRHDTVYWYQQGPGQDPQFLISFYEKMQSDKGSIPDRFSAQQFSDYHSELNMSSLELGDSALYFCASSLEGTSGANEQFFGPGTRLTVL.

This clonotype has more than one count but fewer than ten. The chain joins TRBV6-5 to TRBJ2-5; maybe TRBD2 (5 bases). This CDR3 has 11 amino acids. The germline gives CDR1 MNHEY, CDR2 SVGAGI. With 7 bases removed from V and 8 bases from J, the gap between germline ends came to 11 bases. The CDR3 DNA follows: TGTGCCAGCACCACACGGGAAACCCAGTACTTC. It specifies CASTTRETQYF.

This clonotype has more than one count but fewer than ten. The chain links TRBV6-6 to TRBJ1-1; D remains ambiguous. With 7 bases removed from V and 6 bases from J, the gap between germline ends came to 15 bases. This CDR3 has 13 amino acids. CDR1 is MNHNY and CDR2 is SVGAGI in the germline V gene (reference sequence). The CDR3 here is CASTLAVGAEAFF. The CDR3 DNA is TGTGCCAGCACTCTAGCGGTCGGGGCTGAAGCTTTCTTT.

V is TRBV6-6 and J is TRBJ2-7, with TRBD1 matching over 7 bases. There are 13 residues in the CDR3. Germline V CDR1 and CDR2: MNHNY, SVGAGI (reference sequence). Germline trimming cut 6 bases from V and 5 bases from J; bases unmatched to any gene: 7. The CDR3 region is CASSPRQGDEQYF. The CDR3 nucleotides are TGTGCCAGCAGCCCTCGGCAGGGGGACGAGCAGTACTTC.

This clonotype turned up a few times. V and J are TRBV24-1 and TRBJ2-2; D possibly corresponds to TRBD2 (6 bases). This CDR3 comprises 15 residues. Germline lookup yields CDR1 KGHDR and CDR2 SFDVKD. V gave up 7 bases and J gave up 4 bases, with 15 bases separating them. The CDR3 spells CATSGGSSGTGELFF. The CDR3 bases are TGTGCCACCAGCGGGGGATCCAGTGGCACCGGGGAGCTGTTTTTT.

The chain combines TRBV6-1 with TRBJ2-1; D not resolved. CDR1 is MNHNS and CDR2 is SASEGT in the germline V gene. This CDR3 contains 15 residues. The ends were cut back, 2 bases at V and 0 bases at J, with 8 bases in the middle. The CDR3: CASSEWASSYNEQFF. CDR3 nucleotides: TGTGCCAGCAGTGAATGGGCCAGCTCCTACAATGAGCAGTTCTTC.

This clonotype was seen more than once but under ten times. The V gene is TRBV5-5, the J gene TRBJ2-1; D not resolved. V gave up 1 base and J gave up 0 bases, with 8 bases separating them. CDR3 size: 15 residues. Per germline, CDR1 SGHKS and CDR2 YYEKEE (reference sequence). In DNA, the CDR3 is TGTGCCAGCAGCTTGACGGGCAGCTCCTACAATGAGCAGTTCTTC. Its translation is CASSLTGSSYNEQFF.

This chain connects TRBV18 to TRBJ1-2; no firm D call. Deletions cut 5 bases from V and 6 bases from J, with 19 bases between. The CDR3 length is 15 residues. CDR1 is KGHSH and CDR2 is LQKENI in the germline V gene. The CDR3 region is CASSTSGILNDGYTF. The CDR3 DNA follows: TGTGCCAGCTCAACCTCCGGCATCCTAAATGATGGCTACACCTTC.

The chain links TRBV5-5 to TRBJ2-7; TRBD2 matches at 8 bases. The CDR3 spans 15 residues. Germline trimming cut 0 bases from V and 2 bases from J; bases unmatched to any gene: 4. Germline V gene data show CDR1 as SGHKS and CDR2 as YYEKEE (reference sequence). The CDR3 is CASSLGSGGPYEQYV. In DNA, the CDR3 is TGTGCCAGCAGCTTGGGCAGCGGGGGCCCCTACGAGCAGTACGTC.

The chain carries TRBV6-2 or TRBV6-3 and TRBJ2-3; D tentatively fits TRBD1 or TRBD2 (7 bases each). In germline, CDR1 is MNHEY, CDR2 SVGEGT. CDR3 length: 16 amino acids. V lost 1 base and J lost 3, with 14 bases in between. This CDR3 reads CASSYFQGGGTDTQYF. The DNA of the CDR3 is TGTGCCAGCAGTTACTTTCAGGGGGGGGGTACAGATACGCAGTATTTT.